This TCR beta chain was captured by sequencing in a study of T cell repertoires in cytomegalovirus infection. Notes on this clonotype: As yet, its antigen is unknown.

V was trimmed by 3 bases and J by 0 bases, leaving 12 bases between them. This CDR3 has 15 amino acids. The germline CDR1 and CDR2 sequences are SGDLS and YYNGEE. Each CDR3 protein is one row after TCRdb ran MiXCR on the reads. Of some 350,000 distinct CDR3 sequences listed, roughly 34% are singletons. The chain links TRBV9 to TRBJ2-5; D might be TRBD2 (7 bases). The source was cultured PBMCs, collected from culture after CMV antigen stimulation. The origin of this receptor is a human donor in good health (CMV status not recorded). Some clones in this sample may be carry-over from other donors' samples. CDR3 in amino acids: CASSARGGYQETQYF. Here the CDR3 DNA reads TGTGCCAGCAGCGCCAGGGGAGGGTACCAAGAGACCCAGTACTTC.